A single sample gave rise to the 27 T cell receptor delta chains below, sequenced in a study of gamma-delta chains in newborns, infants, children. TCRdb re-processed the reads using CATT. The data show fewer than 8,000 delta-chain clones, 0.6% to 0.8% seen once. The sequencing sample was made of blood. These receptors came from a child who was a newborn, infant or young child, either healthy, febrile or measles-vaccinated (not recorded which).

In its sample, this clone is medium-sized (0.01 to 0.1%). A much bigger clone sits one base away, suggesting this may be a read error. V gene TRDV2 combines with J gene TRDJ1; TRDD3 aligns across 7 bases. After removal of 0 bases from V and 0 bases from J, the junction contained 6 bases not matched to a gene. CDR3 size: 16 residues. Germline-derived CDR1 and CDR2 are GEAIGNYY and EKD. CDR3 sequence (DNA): TGTGCCTGTGACACCCTGGGGGCTCGGTACACCGATAAACTCATCTTT. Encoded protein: CACDTLGARYTDKLIF.

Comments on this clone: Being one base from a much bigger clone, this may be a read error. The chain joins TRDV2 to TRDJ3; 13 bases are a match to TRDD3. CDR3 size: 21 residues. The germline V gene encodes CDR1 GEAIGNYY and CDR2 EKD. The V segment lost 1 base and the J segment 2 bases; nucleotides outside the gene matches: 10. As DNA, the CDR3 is TGTGCCTGTGACACAATTACTGGGGGATACGAGAGCCCCTGGGACACCCGACAGATGTTTTTC. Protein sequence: CACDTITGGYESPWDTRQMFF.

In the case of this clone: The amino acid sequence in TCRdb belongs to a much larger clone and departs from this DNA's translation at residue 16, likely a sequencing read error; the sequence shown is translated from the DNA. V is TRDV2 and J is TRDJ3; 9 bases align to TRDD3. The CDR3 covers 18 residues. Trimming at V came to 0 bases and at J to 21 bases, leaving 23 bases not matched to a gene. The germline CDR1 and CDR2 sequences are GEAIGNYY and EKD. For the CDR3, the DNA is TGTGCCTGTGACACCGGGGGATACAGGTCCTGGGACACCCGACAGGCGTTTTTC. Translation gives CACDTGGYRSWDTRQAFF.

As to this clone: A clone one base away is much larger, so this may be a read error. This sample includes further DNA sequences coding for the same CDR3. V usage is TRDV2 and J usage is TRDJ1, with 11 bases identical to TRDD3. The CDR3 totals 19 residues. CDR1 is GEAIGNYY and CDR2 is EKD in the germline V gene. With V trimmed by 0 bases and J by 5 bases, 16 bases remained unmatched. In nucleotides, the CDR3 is TGTGCCTGTGACACCGTAGGTGGGGGATACGCACCTGGCACTGATAAACTCATCTTT. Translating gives CACDTVGGGYAPGTDKLIF.

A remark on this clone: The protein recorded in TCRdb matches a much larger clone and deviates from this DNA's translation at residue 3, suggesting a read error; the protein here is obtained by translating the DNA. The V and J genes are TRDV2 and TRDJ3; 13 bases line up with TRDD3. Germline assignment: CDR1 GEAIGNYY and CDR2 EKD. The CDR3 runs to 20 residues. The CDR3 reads CARDTYWGIRSSWDTRQMFF. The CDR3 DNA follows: TGTGCCCGTGACACGTACTGGGGGATACGCAGCTCCTGGGACACCCGACAGATGTTTTTC.

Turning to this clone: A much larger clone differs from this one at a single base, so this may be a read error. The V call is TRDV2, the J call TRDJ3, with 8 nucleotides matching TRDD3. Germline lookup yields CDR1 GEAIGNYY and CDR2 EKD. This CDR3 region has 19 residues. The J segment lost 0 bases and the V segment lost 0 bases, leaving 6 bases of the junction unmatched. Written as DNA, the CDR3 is TGTGCCTGTGACACCGGGGGGATATGCAGCTCCTGGGACACCCGACAGATGTTTTTC. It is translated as CACDTGGICSSWDTRQMFF.

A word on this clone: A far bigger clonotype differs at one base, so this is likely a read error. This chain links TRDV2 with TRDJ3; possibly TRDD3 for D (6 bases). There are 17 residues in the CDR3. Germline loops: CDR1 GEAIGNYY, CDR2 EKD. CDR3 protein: CACDPWGPSWDIRQMFF. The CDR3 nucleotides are TGTGCCTGTGACCCGTGGGGGCCGTCCTGGGACATCCGACAGATGTTTTTC.

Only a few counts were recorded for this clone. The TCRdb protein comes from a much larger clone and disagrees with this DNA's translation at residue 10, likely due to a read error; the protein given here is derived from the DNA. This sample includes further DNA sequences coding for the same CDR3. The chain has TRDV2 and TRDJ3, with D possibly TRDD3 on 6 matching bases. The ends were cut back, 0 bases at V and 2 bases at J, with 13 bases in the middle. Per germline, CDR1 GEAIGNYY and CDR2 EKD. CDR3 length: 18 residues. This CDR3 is CACDTGWGSPWDTRQMFF. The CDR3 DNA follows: TGTGCCTGTGACACCGGCTGGGGAAGCCCCTGGGACACCCGACAGATGTTTTTC.

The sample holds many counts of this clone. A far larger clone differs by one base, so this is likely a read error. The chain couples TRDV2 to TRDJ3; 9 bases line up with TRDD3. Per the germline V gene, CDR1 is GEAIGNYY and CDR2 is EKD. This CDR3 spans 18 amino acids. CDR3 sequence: CACDPWGIGSWGTRQMFF. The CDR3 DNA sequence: TGTGCCTGTGACCCCTGGGGGATCGGGTCCTGGGGCACCCGACAGATGTTTTTC.

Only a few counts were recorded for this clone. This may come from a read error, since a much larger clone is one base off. The CDR3, as DNA: TGTGCCTGTGACTCCGTGATACTGGGGGATACTATGAGACCCATCTTT. Residues: CACDSVILGDTMRPIF. The rearrangement uses TRDV2 and TRDJ1, with 12 bases matching TRDD3. The CDR3 runs 16 residues. Germline V gene sequence: CDR1 GEAIGNYY, CDR2 EKD. Trimming cost V 3 bases and J 13 bases; bases outside gene matches: 17.

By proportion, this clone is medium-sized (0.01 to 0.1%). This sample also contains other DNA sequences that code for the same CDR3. In DNA form, the CDR3 reads TGTGCCTGTGACCCCATACTGGGGGGGATATTGACAGCACAACTCTTCTTT. Translated: CACDPILGGILTAQLFF. This chain links TRDV2 with TRDJ2; TRDD3 matches at 8 bases. CDR1 GEAIGNYY and CDR2 EKD come from the germline V gene. This CDR3 comprises 17 residues. The trim removed 3 bases at V and 2 bases at J, leaving 10 bases unmatched.

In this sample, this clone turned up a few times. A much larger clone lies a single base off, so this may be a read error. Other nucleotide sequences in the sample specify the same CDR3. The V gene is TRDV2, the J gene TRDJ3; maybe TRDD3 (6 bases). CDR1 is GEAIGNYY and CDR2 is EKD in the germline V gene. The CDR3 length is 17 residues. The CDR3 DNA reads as TGCGCCTGTGACTGTACTGGGAGCTCCTGGGACACCCGACAGATGTTTTTC. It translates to CACDCTGSSWDTRQMFF.

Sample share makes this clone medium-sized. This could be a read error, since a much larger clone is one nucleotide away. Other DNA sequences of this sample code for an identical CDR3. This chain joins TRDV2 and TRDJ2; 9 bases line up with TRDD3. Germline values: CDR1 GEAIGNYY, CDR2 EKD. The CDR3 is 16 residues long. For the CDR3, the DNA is TGTGCCTGTGACTACTCTGGGGGATCTCAGACAGCCCAACTCTTCTTT. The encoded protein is CACDYSGGSQTAQLFF.

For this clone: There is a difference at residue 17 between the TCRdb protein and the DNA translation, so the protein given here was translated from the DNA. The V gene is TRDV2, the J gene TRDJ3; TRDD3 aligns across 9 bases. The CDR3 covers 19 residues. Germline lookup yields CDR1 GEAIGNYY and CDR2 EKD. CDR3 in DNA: TGTGCCTGTGACCCCGTACTGGGGATACGCGACCGGGACACCCGACAGACGTTTTTC. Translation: CACDPVLGIRDRDTRQTFF.

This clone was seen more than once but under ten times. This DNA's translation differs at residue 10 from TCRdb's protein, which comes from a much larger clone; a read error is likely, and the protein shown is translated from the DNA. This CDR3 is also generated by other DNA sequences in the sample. The CDR3 sequence: CACDTWGPSPWDTRQMFF. The CDR3 nucleotides read TGTGCCTGTGACACCTGGGGGCCCAGCCCCTGGGACACCCGACAGATGTTTTTC. The rearrangement links TRDV2 to TRDJ3, with D possibly matching TRDD3 (6 bases). Germline V gives CDR1 GEAIGNYY, CDR2 EKD. The V and J ends lost 0 bases and 2 bases respectively, with 13 bases between them. The CDR3 runs to 18 residues.

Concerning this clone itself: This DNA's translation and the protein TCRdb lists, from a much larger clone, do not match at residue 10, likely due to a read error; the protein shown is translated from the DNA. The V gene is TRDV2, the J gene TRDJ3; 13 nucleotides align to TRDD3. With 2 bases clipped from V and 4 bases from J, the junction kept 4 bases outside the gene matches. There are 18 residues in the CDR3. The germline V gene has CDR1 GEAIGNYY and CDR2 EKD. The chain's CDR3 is CACDILGDTHWDTRQMFF. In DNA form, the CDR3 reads TGTGCCTGTGACATACTGGGGGATACGCATTGGGACACCCGACAGATGTTTTTC.

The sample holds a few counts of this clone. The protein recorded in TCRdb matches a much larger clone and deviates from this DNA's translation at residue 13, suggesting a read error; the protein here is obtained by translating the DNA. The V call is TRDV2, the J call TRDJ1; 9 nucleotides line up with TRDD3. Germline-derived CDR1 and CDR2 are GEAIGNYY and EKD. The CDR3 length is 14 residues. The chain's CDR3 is CACDPILGEVKLTF. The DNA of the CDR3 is TGTGCCTGTGACCCCATACTGGGGGAGGTTAAACTCACCTTT.

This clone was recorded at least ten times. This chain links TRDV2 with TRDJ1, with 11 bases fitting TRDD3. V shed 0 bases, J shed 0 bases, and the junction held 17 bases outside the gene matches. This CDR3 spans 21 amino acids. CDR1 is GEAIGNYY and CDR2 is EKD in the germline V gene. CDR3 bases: TGTGCCTGTGACACCGTCGGTGGGGGATACGCTGACGATTCTTACACCGATAAACTCATCTTT. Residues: CACDTVGGGYADDSYTDKLIF.

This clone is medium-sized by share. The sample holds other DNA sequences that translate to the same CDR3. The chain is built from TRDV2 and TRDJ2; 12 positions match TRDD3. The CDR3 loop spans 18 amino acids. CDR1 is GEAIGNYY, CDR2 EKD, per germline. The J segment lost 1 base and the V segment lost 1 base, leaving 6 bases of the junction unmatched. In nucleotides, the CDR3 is TGTGCCTGTGACACGGTACTGGGGGATACTCATTTGACAGCACAACTCTTCTTT. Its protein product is CACDTVLGDTHLTAQLFF.

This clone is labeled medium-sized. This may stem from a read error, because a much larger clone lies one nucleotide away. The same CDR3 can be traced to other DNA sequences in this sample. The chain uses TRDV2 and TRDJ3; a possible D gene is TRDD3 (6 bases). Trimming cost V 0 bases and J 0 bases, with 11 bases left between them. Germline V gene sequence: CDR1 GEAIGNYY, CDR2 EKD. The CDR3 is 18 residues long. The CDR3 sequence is CACDTWGPSSWDTRQMFF. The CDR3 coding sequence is TGTGCCTGTGACACCTGGGGGCCGAGCTCCTGGGACACCCGACAGATGTTTTTC.

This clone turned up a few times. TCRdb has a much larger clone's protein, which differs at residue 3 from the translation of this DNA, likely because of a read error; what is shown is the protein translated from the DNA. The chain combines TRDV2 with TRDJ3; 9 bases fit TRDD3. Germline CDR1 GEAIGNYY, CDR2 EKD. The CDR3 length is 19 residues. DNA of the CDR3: TGTGCCCGTGACACCCTCGGGGATACGAGGTCCTGGGACACCCGACAGATGTTTTTC. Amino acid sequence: CARDTLGDTRSWDTRQMFF.

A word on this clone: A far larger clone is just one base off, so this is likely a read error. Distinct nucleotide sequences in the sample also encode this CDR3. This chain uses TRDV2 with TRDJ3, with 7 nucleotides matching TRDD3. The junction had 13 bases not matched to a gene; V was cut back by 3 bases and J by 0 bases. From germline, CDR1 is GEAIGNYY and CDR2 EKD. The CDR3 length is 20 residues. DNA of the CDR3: TGTGCCTGTGACTCAACCCCTCTCGGGGATAGCTCCTGGGACACCCGACAGATGTTTTTC. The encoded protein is CACDSTPLGDSSWDTRQMFF.

The CDR3, as DNA: TGTGCCTGTGACACGTTGGGGGAGCATAGCTCCTGGGACACCCGACAGATGTTTTTC. It translates to CACDTLGEHSSWDTRQMFF. The V and J genes are TRDV2 and TRDJ3, with 7 bases identical to TRDD3. The germline gives CDR1 GEAIGNYY, CDR2 EKD. Germline trimming cut 1 base from V and 0 bases from J; bases unmatched to any gene: 8. This CDR3 region has 19 residues.

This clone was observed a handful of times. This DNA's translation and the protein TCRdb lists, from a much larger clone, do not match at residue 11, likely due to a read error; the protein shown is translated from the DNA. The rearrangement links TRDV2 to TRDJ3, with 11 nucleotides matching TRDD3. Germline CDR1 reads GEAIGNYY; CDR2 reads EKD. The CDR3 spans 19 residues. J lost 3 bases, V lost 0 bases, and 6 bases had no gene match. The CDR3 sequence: CACDTVLGDSFWDTRQMFF. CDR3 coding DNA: TGTGCCTGTGACACCGTACTGGGGGATAGCTTCTGGGACACCCGACAGATGTTTTTC.

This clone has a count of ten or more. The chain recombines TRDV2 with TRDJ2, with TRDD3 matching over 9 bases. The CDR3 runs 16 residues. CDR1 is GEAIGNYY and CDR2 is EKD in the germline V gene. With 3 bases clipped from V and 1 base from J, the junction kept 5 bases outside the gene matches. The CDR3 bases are TGTGCCTGTGACGCGGTACTGGGGGATTTGACAGCACAACTCTTCTTT. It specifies CACDAVLGDLTAQLFF.

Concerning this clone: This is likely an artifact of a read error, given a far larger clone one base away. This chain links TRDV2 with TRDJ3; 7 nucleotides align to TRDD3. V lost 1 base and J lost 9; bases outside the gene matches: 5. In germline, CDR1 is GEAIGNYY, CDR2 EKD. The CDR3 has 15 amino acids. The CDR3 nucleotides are TGTGCCTGTGACACTGGGGGACACGTCACCCGACAGATGTTTTTC. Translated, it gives CACDTGGHVTRQMFF.

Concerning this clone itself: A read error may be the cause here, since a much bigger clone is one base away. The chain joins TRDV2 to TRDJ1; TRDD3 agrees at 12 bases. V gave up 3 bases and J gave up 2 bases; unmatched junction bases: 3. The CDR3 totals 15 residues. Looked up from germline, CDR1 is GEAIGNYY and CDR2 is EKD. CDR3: CACDCWGIRTDKLIF. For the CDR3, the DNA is TGTGCCTGTGACTGCTGGGGGATACGGACCGATAAACTCATCTTT.